The sequence of this T cell receptor beta chain was determined in a study of type 1 regulatory T cells listed by TCRdb under 2021. Regarding the complete study: The study characterized an in vitro protocol that generated a Tr1-enriched, alloantigen-specific CD4 T cell product named T-allo10. T-allo10 was being evaluated clinically in patients with hematological malignancies who were receiving allogeneic hematopoietic stem cell transplantation.

Comment on this clonotype: Its binding antigen is unknown. Per-base qualities were not stored, and no clone one base away is much larger.

Donor-derived T-allo10 cells were described as specific for host alloantigens, anergic, and capable of alloantigen-specific suppression. The sequencer listed for this sample is Illumina MiSeq. In-frame beta chains were kept once TCRdb had trimmed the public reads at Q25 with fastp and called clones with MiXCR. Each record represents a unique CDR3 protein, reported with the most common genes and DNA among its rows. This sample has tens of thousands of distinct CDR3 sequences in its table, and 72% of those were observed once. Jointly, the top ten make up approximately 14% of the sample. V has 5 bases trimmed and J has 0 bases trimmed; junction bases matching no gene number 13. The cysteine opens and the phenylalanine closes a CDR3 of 19 amino acids. The read is trimmed to its CDR3 DNA, 57 bases read in frame from base 1.

The chain links TRBV12-3 or TRBV12-4 with TRBJ2-3; TRBD2 aligns with 11 central bases. The sequencing input was cultured T cells, either the whole culture or a sorted T cell fraction (not recorded which). Explained via the paper, the cell subset or site label denotes: Tr1-enriched cell product generated in vitro against host alloantigens. The receptor's source is a human donor in good health. The base sequence is TGTGCCAGCAGTGCAGCTAGCGGGGGGTTCCTCACTAGCACAGATACGCAGTATTTT. Its coded protein is CASSAASGGFLTSTDTQYF.